This TCR beta chain stems from a study of T cells in Graves' hyperthyroidism and ophthalmopathy. Study-wide context: Blood from the periphery was taken at initial diagnosis, before any treatment.

This clonotype was seen ten or more times. Its antigen is currently unknown. Reasons for excluding patients were uncontrolled infection, other autoimmune disease, pregnancy or lactation. This sample holds PBMCs from roughly 10 ml fresh peripheral blood. From germline, CDR1 is DFQATT and CDR2 SNEGSKA (reference sequence). Trimming shortened V by 4 bases and J by 1 base, and 8 bases separated the two germline ends. This CDR3 has 12 amino acids. General study results and limits: By a 13 V-J model, ophthalmopathy was set apart from stable hyperthyroidism.

Researchers took RNA transcripts and amplified the TCR beta CDR3 regions from them. A first-round RT-PCR of the TCR CDR3 used the HTBI primer set. TCRdb fed the multiplex PCR reads into MiXCR, producing one record per CDR3 protein. The sample consists of approximately 610,000 distinct CDR3 sequences, around 15% of them appearing once. Sequencing input: blood. The sequence came from a woman aged 40 to 49 with Graves' ophthalmopathy. The J gene is TRBJ2-7, the V gene TRBV20-1; D not resolved. CDR3 sequence: CSAIADSYEQYF. CDR3 bases: TGCAGTGCTATTGCGGATTCCTACGAGCAGTACTTC.